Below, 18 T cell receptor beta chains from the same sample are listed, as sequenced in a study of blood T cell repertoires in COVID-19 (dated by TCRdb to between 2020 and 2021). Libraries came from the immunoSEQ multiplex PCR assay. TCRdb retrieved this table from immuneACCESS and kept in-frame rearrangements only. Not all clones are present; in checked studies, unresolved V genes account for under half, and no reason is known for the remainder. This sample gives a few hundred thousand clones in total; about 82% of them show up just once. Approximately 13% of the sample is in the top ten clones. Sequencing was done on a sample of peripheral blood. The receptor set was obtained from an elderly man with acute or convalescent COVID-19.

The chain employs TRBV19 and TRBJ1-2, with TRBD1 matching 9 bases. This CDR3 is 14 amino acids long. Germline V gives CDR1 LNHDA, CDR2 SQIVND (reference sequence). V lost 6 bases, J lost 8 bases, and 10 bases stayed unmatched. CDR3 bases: TGTGCCAGTAGACAAGGGGACAGGGTTCGGGGCTACACCTTC. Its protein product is CASRQGDRVRGYTF.

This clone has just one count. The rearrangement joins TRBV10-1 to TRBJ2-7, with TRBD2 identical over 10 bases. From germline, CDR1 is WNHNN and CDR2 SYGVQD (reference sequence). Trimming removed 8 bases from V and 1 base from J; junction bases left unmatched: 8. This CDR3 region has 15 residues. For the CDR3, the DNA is TGCGCCAGCTCAGCGGGGGGGCGCGGGTCCTACGAGCAGTACTTC. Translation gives CASSAGGRGSYEQYF.

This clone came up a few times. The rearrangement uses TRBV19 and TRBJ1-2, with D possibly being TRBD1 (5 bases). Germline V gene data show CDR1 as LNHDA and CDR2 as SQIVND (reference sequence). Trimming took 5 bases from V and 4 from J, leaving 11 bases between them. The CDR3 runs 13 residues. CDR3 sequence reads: CASSPQGVYGYTF. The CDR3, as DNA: TGTGCCAGTAGTCCCCAAGGGGTCTATGGCTACACCTTC.

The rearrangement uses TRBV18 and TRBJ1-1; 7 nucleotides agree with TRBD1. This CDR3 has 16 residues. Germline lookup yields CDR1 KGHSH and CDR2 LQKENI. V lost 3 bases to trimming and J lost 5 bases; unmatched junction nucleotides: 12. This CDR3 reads CASSPPGLTGRTEAFF. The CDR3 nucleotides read TGTGCCAGCTCACCCCCCGGGCTGACAGGGAGGACTGAAGCTTTCTTT.

The DNA for the CDR3 is TGTGCCAGCAGCTTAAGGACTAGCGGGACCGGAACCGGGGAGCTGTTTTTT. Residues: CASSLRTSGTGTGELFF. V usage is TRBV7-8 and J usage is TRBJ2-2; 12 bases match TRBD2. The CDR3 consists of 17 residues. V lost 2 bases, J lost 5 bases, and 6 bases stayed unmatched. Germline V lookup: CDR1 SGHVS, CDR2 FQNEAQ.

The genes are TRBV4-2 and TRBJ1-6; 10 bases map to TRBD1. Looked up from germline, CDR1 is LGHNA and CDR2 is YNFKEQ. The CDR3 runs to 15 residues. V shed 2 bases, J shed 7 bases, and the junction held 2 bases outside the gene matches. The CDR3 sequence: CASSQWGQGNSPLHF. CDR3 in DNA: TGTGCCAGCAGCCAATGGGGACAGGGGAATTCACCCCTCCACTTT.

The CDR3 protein is CASSLEPADTQYF. In DNA form, the CDR3 reads TGTGCCAGCAGCTTGGAACCCGCGGATACGCAGTATTTT. The V and J genes are TRBV5-4 and TRBJ2-3; D uncertain. Germline CDR1 and CDR2: SGHNT and YYREEE (reference sequence). The CDR3 is 13 amino acids. V dropped 0 bases and J dropped 6 bases, with 8 bases sitting between them.

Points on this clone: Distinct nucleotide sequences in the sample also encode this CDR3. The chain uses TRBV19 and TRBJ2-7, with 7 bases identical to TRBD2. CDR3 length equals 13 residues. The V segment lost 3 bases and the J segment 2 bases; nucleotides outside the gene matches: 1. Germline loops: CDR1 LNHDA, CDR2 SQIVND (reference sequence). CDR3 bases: TGTGCCAGTAGTATTGGGACTACCTACGAGCAGTACTTC. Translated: CASSIGTTYEQYF.

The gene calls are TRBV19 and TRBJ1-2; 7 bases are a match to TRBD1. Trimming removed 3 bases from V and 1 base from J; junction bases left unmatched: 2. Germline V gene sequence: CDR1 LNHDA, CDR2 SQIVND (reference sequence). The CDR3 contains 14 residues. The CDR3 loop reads CASSMGQSNYGYTF. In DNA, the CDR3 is TGTGCCAGTAGTATGGGACAGAGTAACTATGGCTACACCTTC.

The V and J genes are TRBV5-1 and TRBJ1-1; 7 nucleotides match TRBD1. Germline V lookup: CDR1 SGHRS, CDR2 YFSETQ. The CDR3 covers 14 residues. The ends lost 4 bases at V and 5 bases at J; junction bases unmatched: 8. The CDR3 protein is CASSQGTGETEAFF. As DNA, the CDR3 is TGCGCCAGCAGCCAGGGAACAGGGGAGACTGAAGCTTTCTTT.

The CDR3 coding sequence is TGTGCCAGTTCGGACACCCTCTCCTACGAGCAGTACTTC. Translating gives CASSDTLSYEQYF. J is TRBJ2-7 and V is TRBV19, with D possibly being TRBD1 (5 bases). Per the germline V gene, CDR1 is LNHDA and CDR2 is SQIVND (reference sequence). The CDR3 spans 13 residues. The V gene lost 8 bases and the J gene lost 0 bases, with 11 bases spanning the gap.

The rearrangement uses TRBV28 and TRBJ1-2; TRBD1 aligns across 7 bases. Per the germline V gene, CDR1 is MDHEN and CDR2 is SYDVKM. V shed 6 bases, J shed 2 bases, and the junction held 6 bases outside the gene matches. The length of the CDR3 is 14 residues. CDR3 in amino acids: CASSSGQLNYGYTF. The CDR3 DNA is TGTGCCAGCAGCTCGGGACAGCTCAACTATGGCTACACCTTC.

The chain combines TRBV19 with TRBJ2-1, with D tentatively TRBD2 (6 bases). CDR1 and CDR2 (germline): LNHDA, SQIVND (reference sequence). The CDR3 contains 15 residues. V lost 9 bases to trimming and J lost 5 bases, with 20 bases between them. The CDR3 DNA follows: TGTGCCAGCAAAGGGGAGGCGAGGCCCAACAATGAGCAGTTCTTC. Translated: CASKGEARPNNEQFF.

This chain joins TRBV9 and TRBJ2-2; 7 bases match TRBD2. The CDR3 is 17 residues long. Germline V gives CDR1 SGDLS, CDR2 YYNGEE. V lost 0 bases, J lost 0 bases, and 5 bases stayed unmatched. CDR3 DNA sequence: TGTGCCAGCAGCGTAGAAGCGGGGAGCGCGAACACCGGGGAGCTGTTTTTT. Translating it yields CASSVEAGSANTGELFF.

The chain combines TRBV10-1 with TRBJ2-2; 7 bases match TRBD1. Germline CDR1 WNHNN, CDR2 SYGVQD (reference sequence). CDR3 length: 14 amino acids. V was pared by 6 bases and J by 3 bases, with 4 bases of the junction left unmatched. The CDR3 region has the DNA TGCGCCAGCAGGGCTCAGGGGGACACCGGGGAGCTGTTTTTT. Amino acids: CASRAQGDTGELFF.

The CDR3 sequence: CASSPGTGELFF. DNA for the CDR3: TGCGCCAGCAGCCCGGGCACCGGGGAGCTGTTTTTT. This chain joins TRBV4-1 and TRBJ2-2; no definite D call. Germline CDR1 reads MGHRA; CDR2 reads YSYEKL. The CDR3 is 12 amino acids. Trimming shortened V by 4 bases and J by 4 bases, and 4 bases separated the two germline ends.

CDR3 bases: TGTGCCAGCAGCTTAGCGGGCAATTTAGAGCAGTTCTTC. Residues: CASSLAGNLEQFF. The rearrangement joins TRBV7-2 to TRBJ2-1; no clear D gene. This CDR3 has 13 amino acids. The germline V gene has CDR1 SGHTA and CDR2 FQGNSA. Trimming removed 0 bases from V and 10 bases from J, with 10 bases in between.

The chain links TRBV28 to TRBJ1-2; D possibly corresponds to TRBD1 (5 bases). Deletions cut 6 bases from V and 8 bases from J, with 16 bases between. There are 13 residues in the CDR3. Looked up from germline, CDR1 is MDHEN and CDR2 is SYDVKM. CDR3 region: CASSRPRVFGYTF. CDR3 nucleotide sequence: TGTGCCAGCAGCCGCCCCAGGGTCTTCGGCTACACCTTC.